Sequencing of this T cell receptor beta chain was carried out in a study of read filtering for tumor transcriptome and immune sequencing. Background on the study: Roughly 8 patients were R-ISS I, some 16 were R-ISS II, over 5 were R-ISS III. Transcriptome libraries were built from DNase-treated RNA. Findings and caveats of the study: IR-seq and RNA-seq agreed better without single-read clonotypes.

Details on this clonotype: Its cognate antigen is unknown.

This library used roughly 400 ng RNA and molecular barcoded adaptors spanning alpha/delta and beta/gamma chains. TCRdb redid the calling of the reads with MiXCR, one entry per CDR3 protein. There are about 48,000 distinct CDR3 sequences in the sample; roughly 19% occur only once, and 15% lies in the top ten. Germline V gene data show CDR1 as MNHEY and CDR2 as SMNVEV (reference sequence). Trimming removed 6 bases at V and 5 bases at J, with 14 bases between. The CDR3 covers 14 residues. Sampling of bone marrow took place during active disease in every patient. The sequence was collected from a donor older than 35 with multiple myeloma. This chain connects TRBV27 to TRBJ1-5; D gene unclear. The sequenced material came from a population of CD138-negative cells sorted from bone marrow. The CDR3 DNA reads as TGTGCCAGCAGGACGGGAGGGTTGGATCAGCCCCAGCATTTT. This translates into CASRTGGLDQPQHF.